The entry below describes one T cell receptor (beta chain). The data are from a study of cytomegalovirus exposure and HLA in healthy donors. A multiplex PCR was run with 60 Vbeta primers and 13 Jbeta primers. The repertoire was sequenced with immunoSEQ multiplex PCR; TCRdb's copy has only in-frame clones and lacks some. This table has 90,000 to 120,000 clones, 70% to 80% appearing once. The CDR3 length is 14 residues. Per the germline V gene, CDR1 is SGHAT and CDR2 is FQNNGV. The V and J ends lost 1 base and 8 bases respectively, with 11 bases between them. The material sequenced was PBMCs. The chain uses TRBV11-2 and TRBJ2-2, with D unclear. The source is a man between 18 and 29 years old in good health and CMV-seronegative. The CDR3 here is CASSLGAIEGELFF. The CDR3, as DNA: TGTGCCAGCAGCTTAGGCGCTATCGAGGGGGAGCTGTTTTTT. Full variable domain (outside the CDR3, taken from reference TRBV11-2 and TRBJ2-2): EAGVAQSPRYKIIEKRQSVAFWCNPISGHATLYWYQQILGQGPKLLIQFQNNGVVDDSQLPKDRFSAERLKGVDSTLKIQPAKLEDSAVYLCASSLGAIEGELFFGEGSRLTVL.